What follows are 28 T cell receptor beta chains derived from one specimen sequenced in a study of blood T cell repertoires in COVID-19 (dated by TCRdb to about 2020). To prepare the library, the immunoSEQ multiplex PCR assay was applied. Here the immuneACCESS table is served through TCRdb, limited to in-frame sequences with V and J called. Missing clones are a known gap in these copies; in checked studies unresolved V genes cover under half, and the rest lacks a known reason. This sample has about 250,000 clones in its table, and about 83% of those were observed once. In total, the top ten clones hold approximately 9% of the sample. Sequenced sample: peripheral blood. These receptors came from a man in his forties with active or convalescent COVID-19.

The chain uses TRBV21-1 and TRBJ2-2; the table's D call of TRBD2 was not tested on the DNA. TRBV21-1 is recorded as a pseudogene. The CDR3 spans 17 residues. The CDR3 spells CASSPRGEGRSPGELFF. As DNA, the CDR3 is TGTGCCAGCAGCCCGCGGGGGGAGGGGAGGTCACCCGGGGAGCTGTTTTTT.

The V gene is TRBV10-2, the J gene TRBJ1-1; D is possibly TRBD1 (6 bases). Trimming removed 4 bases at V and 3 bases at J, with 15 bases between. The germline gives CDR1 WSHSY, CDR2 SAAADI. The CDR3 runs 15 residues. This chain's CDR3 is CASSGAGEGDTEAFF. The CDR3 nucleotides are TGCGCCAGCAGTGGGGCAGGGGAAGGGGACACTGAAGCTTTCTTT.

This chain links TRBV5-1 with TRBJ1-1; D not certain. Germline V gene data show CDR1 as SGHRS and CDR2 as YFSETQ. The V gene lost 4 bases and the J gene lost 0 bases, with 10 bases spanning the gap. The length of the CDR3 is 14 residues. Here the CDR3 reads CASSQNTVNTEAFF. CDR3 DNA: TGCGCCAGCAGCCAAAATACAGTGAACACTGAAGCTTTCTTT.

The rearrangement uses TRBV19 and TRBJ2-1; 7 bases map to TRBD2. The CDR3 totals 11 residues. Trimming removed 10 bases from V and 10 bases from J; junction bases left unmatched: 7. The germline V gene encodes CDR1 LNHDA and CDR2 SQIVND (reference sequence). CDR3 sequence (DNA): TGTGCCACGGGGGGAGTTAGAGAGCAGTTCTTC. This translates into CATGGVREQFF.

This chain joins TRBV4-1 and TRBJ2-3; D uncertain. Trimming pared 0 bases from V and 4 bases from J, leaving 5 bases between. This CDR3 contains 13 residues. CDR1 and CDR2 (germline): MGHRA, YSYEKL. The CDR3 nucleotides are TGCGCCAGCAGCCAAGACAGGCCAGATACGCAGTATTTT. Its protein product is CASSQDRPDTQYF.

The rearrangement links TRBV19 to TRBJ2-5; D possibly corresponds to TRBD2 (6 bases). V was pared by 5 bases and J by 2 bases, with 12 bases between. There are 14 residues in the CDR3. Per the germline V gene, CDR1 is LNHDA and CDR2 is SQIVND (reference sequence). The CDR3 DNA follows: TGTGCCAGTAGTGTCGGGACTCAACAAGAGACCCAGTACTTC. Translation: CASSVGTQQETQYF. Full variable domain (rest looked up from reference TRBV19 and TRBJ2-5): DGGITQSPKYLFRKEGQNVTLSCEQNLNHDAMYWYRQDPGQGLRLIYYSQIVNDFQKGDIAEGYSVSREKKESFPLTVTSAQKNPTAFYLCASSVGTQQETQYFGPGTRLLVL.

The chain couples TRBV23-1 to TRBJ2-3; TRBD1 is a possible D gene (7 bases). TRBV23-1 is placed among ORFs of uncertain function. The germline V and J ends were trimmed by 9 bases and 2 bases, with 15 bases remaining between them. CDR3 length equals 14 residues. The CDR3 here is CARAGGQTTDTQYF. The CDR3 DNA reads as TGCGCCAGAGCAGGGGGGCAGACCACAGATACGCAGTATTTT.

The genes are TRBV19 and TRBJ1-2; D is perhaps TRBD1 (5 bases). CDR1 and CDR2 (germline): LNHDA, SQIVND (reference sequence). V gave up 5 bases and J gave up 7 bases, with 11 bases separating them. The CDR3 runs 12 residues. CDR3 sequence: CASSSRVGGYTF. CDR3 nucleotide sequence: TGTGCCAGTAGTTCCAGGGTTGGTGGCTACACCTTC.

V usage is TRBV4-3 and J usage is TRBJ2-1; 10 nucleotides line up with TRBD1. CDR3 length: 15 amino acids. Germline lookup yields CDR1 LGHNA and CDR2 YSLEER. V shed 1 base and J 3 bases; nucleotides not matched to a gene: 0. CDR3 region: CASSQGTGGYNEQFF. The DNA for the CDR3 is TGCGCCAGCAGCCAAGGGACAGGGGGCTACAATGAGCAGTTCTTC.

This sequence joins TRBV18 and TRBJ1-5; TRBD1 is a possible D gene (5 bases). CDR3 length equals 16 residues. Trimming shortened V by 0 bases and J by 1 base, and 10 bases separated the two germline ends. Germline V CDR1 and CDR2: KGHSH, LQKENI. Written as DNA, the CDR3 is TGTGCCAGCTCACCACCGCAGGGTGGGAGCAATCAGCCCCAGCATTTT. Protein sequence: CASSPPQGGSNQPQHF.

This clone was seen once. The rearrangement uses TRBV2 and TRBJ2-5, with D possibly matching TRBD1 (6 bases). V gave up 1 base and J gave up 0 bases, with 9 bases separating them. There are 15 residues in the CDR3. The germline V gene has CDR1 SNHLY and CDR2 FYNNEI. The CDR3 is CASSEVGHYQETQYF. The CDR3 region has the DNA TGTGCCAGCAGTGAAGTGGGACATTACCAAGAGACCCAGTACTTC. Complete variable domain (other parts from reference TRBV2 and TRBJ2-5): EPEVTQTPSHQVTQMGQEVILRCVPISNHLYFYWYRQILGQKVEFLVSFYNNEISEKSEIFDDQFSVERPDGSNFTLKIRSTKLEDSAMYFCASSEVGHYQETQYFGPGTRLLVL.

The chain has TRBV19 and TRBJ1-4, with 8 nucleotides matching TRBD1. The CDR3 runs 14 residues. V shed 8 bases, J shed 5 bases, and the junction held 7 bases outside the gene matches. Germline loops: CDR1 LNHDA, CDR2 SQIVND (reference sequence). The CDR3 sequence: CASGRAGGNEKLFF. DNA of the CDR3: TGTGCCAGTGGAAGGGCAGGGGGCAATGAAAAACTGTTTTTT.

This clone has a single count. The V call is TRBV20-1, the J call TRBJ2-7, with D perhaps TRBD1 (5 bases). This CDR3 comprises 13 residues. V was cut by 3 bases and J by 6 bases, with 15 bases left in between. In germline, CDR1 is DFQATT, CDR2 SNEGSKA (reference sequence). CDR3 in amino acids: CSASFRASGEQYF. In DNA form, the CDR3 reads TGCAGTGCTAGTTTCAGGGCGTCGGGCGAGCAGTACTTC.

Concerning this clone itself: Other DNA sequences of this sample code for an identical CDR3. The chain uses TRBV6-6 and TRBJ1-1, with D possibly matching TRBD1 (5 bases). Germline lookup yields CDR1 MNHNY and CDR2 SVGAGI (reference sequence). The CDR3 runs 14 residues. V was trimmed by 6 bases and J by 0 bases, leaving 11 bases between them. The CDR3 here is CASRGGGMNTEAFF. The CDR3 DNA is TGTGCCAGCAGGGGGGGAGGAATGAACACTGAAGCTTTCTTT.

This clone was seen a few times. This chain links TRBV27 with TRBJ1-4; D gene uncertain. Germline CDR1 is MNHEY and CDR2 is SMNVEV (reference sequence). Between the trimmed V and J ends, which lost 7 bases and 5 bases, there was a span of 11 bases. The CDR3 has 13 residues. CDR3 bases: TGTGCCAGCAAGCTCCGGGGAAATGAAAAACTGTTTTTT. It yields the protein CASKLRGNEKLFF.

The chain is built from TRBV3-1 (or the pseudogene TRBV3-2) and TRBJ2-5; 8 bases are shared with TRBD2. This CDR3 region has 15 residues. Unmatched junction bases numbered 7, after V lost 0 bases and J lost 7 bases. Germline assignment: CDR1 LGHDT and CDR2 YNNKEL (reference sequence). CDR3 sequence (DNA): TGTGCCAGCAGCCAAGATACTAGCGGTCCCGGGACCCAGTACTTC. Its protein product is CASSQDTSGPGTQYF.

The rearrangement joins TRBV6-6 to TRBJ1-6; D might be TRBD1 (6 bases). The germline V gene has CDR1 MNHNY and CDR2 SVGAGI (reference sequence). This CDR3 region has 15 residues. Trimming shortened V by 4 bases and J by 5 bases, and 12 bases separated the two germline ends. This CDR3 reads CASSSRGLNNSPLHF. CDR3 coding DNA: TGTGCCAGCAGTTCCAGGGGTTTGAATAATTCACCCCTCCACTTT.

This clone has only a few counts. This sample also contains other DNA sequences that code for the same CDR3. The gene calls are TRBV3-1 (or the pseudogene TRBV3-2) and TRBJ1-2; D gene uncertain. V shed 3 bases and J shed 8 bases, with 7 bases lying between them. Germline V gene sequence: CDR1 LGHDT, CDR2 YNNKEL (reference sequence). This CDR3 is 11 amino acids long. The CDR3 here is CASSQSFGYTF. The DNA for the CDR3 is TGTGCCAGCAGCCAGTCGTTCGGCTACACCTTC.

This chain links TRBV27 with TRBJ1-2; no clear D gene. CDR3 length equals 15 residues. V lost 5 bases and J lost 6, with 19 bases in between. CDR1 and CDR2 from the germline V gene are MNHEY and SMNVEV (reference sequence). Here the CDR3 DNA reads TGTGCCAGCAGTGTGCCGGGAGCACTTCCCAATGGCTACACCTTC. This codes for CASSVPGALPNGYTF.

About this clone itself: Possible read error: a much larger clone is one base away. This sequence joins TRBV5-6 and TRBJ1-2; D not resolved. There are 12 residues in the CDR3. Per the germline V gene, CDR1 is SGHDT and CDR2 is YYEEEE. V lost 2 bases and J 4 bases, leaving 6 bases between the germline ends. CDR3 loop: CASSFDTYGYTF. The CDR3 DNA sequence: TGTGCCAGCAGCTTCGACACCTATGGCTACACCTTC.

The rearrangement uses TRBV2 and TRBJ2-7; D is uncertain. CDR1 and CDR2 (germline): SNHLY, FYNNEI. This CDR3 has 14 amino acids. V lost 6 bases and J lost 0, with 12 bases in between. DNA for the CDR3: TGTGCCAGCAGGGGTCGCGGTCACTCCTACGAGCAGTACTTC. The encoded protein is CASRGRGHSYEQYF.

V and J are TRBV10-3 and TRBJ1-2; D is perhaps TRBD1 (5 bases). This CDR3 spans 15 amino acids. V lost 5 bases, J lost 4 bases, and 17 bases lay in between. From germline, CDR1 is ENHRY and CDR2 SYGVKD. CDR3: CAISQKGAEIYGYTF. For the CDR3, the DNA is TGTGCCATCAGTCAAAAAGGGGCAGAAATCTATGGCTACACCTTC.

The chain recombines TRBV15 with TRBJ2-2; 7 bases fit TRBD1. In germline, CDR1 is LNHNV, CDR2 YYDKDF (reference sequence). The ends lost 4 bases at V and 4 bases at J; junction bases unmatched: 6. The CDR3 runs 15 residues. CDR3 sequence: CATSIDRVITGELFF. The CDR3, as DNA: TGTGCCACCAGCATAGACAGGGTCATCACCGGGGAGCTGTTTTTT.

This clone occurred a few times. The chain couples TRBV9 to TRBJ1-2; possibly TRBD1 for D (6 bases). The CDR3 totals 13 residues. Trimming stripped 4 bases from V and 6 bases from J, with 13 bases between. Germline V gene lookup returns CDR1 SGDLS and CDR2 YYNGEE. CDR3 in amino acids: CASSYRGAHGYTF. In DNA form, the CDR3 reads TGTGCCAGCAGCTACCGGGGGGCGCATGGCTACACCTTC. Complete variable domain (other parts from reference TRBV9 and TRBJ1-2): DSGVTQTPKHLITATGQRVTLRCSPRSGDLSVYWYQQSLDQGLQFLIQYYNGEERAKGNILERFSAQQFPDLHSELNLSSLELGDSALYFCASSYRGAHGYTFGSGTRLTVV.

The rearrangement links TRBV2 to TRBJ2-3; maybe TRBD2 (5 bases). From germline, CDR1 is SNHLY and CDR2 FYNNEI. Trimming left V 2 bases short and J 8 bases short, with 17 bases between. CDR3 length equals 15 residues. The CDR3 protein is CASSERRVLEGTQYF. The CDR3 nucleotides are TGTGCCAGCAGTGAACGCCGGGTACTAGAAGGTACGCAGTATTTT.

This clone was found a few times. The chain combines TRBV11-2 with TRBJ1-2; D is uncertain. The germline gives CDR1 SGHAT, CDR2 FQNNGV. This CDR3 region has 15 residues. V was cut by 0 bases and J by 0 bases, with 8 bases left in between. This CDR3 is CASSLDPTANYGYTF. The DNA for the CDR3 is TGTGCCAGCAGCTTAGATCCTACGGCTAACTATGGCTACACCTTC.

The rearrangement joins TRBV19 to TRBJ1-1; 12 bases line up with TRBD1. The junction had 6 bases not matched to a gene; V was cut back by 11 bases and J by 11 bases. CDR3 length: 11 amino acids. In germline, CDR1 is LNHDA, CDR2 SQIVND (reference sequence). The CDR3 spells CAVGQGARAFF. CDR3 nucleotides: TGTGCCGTGGGACAGGGGGCGAGGGCTTTCTTT. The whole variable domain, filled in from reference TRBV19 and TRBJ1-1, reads DGGITQSPKYLFRKEGQNVTLSCEQNLNHDAMYWYRQDPGQGLRLIYYSQIVNDFQKGDIAEGYSVSREKKESFPLTVTSAQKNPTAFYLCAVGQGARAFFGQGTRLTVV.

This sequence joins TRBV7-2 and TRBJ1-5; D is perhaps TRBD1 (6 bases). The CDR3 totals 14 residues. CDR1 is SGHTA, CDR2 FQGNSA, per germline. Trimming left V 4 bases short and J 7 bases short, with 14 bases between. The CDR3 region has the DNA TGTGCCAGCAGCTCGGGGACATTGGGCCAGCCCCAGCATTTT. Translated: CASSSGTLGQPQHF.